This T cell receptor (beta chain) emerged from a study of T cell clonality in common variable immunodeficiency. Study-wide results and caveats: Authors noted CVID clonality's cause needs subpopulation repertoire sequencing.

There are many counts of this clone. Its target is unknown. Read sequence stops 3 residues before the CDR3 end, and the germline J gene provides the missing end. This table comes from immunoSEQ multiplex PCR, and its TCRdb copy is limited to in-frame clones, with some not included. The sample offers 35,000 to 50,000 clones and no singletons, the top ten holding 2% to 2.5%. This CDR3 contains 14 residues. CDR1 KGHSH and CDR2 LQKENI come from the germline V gene. V was clipped by 3 bases and J by 2 bases, with 10 bases between them. This clonotype was obtained from a person aged 18 to 70 in good health. V is TRBV18 and J is TRBJ1-2; TRBD1 might be the D (6 bases). Sequences were obtained from peripheral blood mononuclear cells. The DNA read from the CDR3 is TGTGCCAGCTCACCCTCGGGGGGCAACTATGGC. This encodes CASSPSGGNYG. In full, the CDR3 is CASSPSGGNYGYTF.